A selection of T cell receptor beta chains follows, all from one sample in a study of blood T cell repertoires in COVID-19. Some clones are missing from TCRdb's copy, which holds only in-frame ones; the method was immunoSEQ multiplex PCR. The repertoire consists of hundreds of thousands of clones, with 90% occurring once and the leading ten covering around 0.93%. Sequenced material: peripheral blood. These receptors originate from a woman in her thirties or forties with COVID-19, enrolled during active disease. Each CDR3 is given with its conserved first and last residue. The D gene is left open where the match is weak. Size is stated for part of the rows, as once, few or many counts, or as a class when the clone is expanded.

j_call d_call v_call clone_size cdr3_aa cdr3_nt
TRBJ1-4 TRBD1 TRBV27 NA CASSLYFMGTGAEKLFF TGTGCCAGCAGTTTATATTTCATGGGGACAGGGGCTGAAAAACTGTTTTTT
TRBJ2-5 NA TRBV7-2 NA CASSLLAVLGETQYF TGTGCCAGCAGCTTATTGGCGGTCCTCGGGGAGACCCAGTACTTC
TRBJ2-1 TRBD2 TRBV28 NA CAFGASGGRNEQFF TGTGCCTTTGGGGCTAGCGGGGGCCGGAATGAGCAGTTCTTC
TRBJ2-7 NA TRBV19 few CASSIGQGYEQYF TGTGCCAGTAGTATCGGGCAGGGCTACGAGCAGTACTTC
TRBJ1-2 TRBD1 TRBV12-3/TRBV12-4 NA CASSGQGGYGYTF TGTGCCAGCAGTGGACAGGGCGGCTATGGCTACACCTTC
TRBJ2-2 NA TRBV3-1/TRBV3-2 NA CASSQRLRRDTGELFF TGTGCCAGCAGCCAACGACTCCGGCGGGACACCGGGGAGCTGTTTTTT
TRBJ1-5 NA TRBV6-2/TRBV6-3 few CASSYSMSGPSNQPQHF TGTGCCAGCAGTTACTCTATGTCAGGGCCTAGCAATCAGCCCCAGCATTTT
TRBJ1-1 NA TRBV12-3/TRBV12-4 NA CASRSNQRTEAFF TGTGCCAGCCGATCCAATCAGAGGACTGAAGCTTTCTTT
TRBJ1-6 TRBD1 TRBV5-1 NA CASSPGDGQGALHF TGCGCCAGCAGCCCTGGGGACGGACAGGGCGCCCTCCACTTT
TRBJ2-2 TRBD2 TRBV30 NA CAWKGTSGSGWTGELFF TGTGCCTGGAAAGGGACTAGCGGGAGCGGGTGGACCGGGGAGCTGTTTTTT
TRBJ2-1 NA TRBV28 NA CASREQSHEQFF TGTGCCAGCAGGGAGCAAAGCCATGAGCAGTTCTTC
TRBJ2-1 TRBD1 TRBV9 once CASSAQDRGRNEQFF TGTGCCAGCAGCGCACAAGACAGGGGGCGGAATGAGCAGTTCTTC
TRBJ2-1 NA TRBV2 NA CASSEGTSVSYNEQFF TGTGCCAGCAGTGAAGGGACTTCGGTCTCCTACAATGAGCAGTTCTTC
TRBJ2-5 TRBD2 TRBV30 NA CAWMVVRGWEETQYF TGTGCCTGGATGGTTGTGCGGGGGTGGGAAGAGACCCAGTACTTC